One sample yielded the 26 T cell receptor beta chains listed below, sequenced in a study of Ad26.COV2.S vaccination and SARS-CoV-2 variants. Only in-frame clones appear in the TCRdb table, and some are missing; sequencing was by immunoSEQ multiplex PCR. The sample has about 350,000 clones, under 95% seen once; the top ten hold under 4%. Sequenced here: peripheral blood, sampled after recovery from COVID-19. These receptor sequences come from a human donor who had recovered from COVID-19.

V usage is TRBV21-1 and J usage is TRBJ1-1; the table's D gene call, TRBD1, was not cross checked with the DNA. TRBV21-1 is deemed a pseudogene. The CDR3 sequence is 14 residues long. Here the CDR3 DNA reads TGTGCCAGCAGCAAAGAACAGAGGAACACTGAAGCTTTCTTT. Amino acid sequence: CASSKEQRNTEAFF.

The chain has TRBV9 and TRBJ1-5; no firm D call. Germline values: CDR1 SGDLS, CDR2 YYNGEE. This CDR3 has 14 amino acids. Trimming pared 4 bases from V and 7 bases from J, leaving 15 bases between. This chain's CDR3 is CASSLDVSSQPQHF. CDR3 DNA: TGTGCCAGCAGCTTAGACGTGTCTTCCCAGCCCCAGCATTTT.

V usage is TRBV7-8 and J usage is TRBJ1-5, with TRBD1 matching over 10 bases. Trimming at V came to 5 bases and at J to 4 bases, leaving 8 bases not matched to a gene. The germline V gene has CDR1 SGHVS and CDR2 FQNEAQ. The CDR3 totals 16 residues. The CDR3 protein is CASSPTGGASNQPQHF. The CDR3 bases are TGTGCCAGCAGCCCGACAGGGGGCGCCTCTAATCAGCCCCAGCATTTT. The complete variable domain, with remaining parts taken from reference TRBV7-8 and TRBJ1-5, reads GAGVSQSPRYKVAKRGQDVALRCDPISGHVSLFWYQQALGQGPEFLTYFQNEAQLDKSGLPSDRFFAERPEGSVSTLKIQRTQQEDSAVYLCASSPTGGASNQPQHFGDGTRLSIL.

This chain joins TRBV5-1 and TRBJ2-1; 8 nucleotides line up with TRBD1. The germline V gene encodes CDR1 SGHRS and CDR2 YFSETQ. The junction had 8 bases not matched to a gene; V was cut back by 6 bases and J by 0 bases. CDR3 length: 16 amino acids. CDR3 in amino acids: CASTISGTGSYNEQFF. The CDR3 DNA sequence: TGCGCCAGCACGATTTCCGGGACAGGCTCCTACAATGAGCAGTTCTTC. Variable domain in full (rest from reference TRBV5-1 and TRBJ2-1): KAGVTQTPRYLIKTRGQQVTLSCSPISGHRSVSWYQQTPGQGLQFLFEYFSETQRNKGNFPGRFSGRQFSNSRSEMNVSTLELGDSALYLCASTISGTGSYNEQFFGPGTRLTVL.

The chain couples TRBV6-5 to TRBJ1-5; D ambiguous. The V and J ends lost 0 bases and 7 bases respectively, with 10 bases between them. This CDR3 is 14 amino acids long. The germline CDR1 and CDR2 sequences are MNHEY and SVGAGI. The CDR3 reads CASSYSRLGQPQHF. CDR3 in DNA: TGTGCCAGCAGTTACTCGAGATTGGGGCAGCCCCAGCATTTT.

The CDR3 DNA is TGTGCCACCATAGCGGGAGCCACAGATACGCAGTATTTT. Its protein product is CATIAGATDTQYF. The J gene is TRBJ2-3, the V gene TRBV6-5, with 9 bases identical to TRBD2. The CDR3 runs to 13 residues. CDR1 is MNHEY, CDR2 SVGAGI, per germline. The ends lost 10 bases at V and 2 bases at J; junction bases unmatched: 4.

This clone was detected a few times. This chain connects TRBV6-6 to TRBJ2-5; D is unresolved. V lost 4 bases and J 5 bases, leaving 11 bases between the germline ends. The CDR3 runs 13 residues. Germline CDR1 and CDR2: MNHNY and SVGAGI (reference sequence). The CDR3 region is CASSSQVMETQYF. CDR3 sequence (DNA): TGTGCCAGCAGTTCGCAGGTGATGGAGACCCAGTACTTC.

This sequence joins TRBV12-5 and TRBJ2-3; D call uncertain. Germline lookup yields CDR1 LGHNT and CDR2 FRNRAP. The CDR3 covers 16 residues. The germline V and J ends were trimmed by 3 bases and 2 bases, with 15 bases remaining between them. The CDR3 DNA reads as TGTGCTAGTGGTTTTCGCAGGAATACGCTCACAGATACGCAGTATTTT. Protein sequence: CASGFRRNTLTDTQYF.

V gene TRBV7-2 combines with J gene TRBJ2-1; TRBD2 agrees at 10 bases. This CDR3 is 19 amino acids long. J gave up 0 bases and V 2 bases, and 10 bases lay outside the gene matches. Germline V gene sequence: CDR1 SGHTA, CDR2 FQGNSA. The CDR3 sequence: CASSLSTSGARSSYNEQFF. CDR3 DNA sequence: TGTGCCAGCAGCTTAAGCACTAGCGGGGCCAGAAGCTCCTACAATGAGCAGTTCTTC.

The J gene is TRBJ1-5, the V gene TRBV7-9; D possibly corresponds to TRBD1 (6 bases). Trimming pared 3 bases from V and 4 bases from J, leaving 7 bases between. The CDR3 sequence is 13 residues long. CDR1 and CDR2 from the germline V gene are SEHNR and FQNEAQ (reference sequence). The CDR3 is CASSFDRNQPQHF. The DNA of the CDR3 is TGTGCCAGCAGCTTTGACAGGAATCAGCCCCAGCATTTT.

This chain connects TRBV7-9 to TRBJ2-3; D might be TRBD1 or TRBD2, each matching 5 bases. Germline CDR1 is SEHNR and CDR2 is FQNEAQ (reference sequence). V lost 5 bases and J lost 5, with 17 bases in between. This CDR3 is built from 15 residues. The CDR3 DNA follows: TGTGCCAGCAGCCTCTCGGGGCCTCCGCGAGATACGCAGTATTTT. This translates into CASSLSGPPRDTQYF.

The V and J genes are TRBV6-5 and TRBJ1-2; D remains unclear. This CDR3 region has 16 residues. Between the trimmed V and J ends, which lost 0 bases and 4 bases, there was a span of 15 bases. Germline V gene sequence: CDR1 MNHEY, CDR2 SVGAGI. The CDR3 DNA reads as TGTGCCAGCAGTTACTCAAAGGACCCGCTCCTCTATGGCTACACCTTC. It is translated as CASSYSKDPLLYGYTF.

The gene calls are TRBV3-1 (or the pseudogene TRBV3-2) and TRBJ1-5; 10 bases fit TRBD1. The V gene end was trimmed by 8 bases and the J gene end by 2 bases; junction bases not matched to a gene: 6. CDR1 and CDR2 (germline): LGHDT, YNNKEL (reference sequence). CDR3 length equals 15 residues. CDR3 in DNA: TGTGCCAGCGGGCGGGGGACAGGGGGCAATCAGCCCCAGCATTTT. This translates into CASGRGTGGNQPQHF.

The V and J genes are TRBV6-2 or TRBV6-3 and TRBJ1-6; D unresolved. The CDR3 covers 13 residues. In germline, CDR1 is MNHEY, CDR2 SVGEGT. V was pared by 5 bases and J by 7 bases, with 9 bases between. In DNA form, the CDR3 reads TGTGCCAGCAGTGGACGTAAAAATTCACCCCTCCACTTT. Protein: CASSGRKNSPLHF.

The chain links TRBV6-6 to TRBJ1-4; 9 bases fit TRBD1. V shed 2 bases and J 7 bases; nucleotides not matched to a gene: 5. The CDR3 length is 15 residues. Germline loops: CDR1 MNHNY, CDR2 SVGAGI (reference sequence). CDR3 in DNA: TGTGCCAGCAGTTACAAGGGGACAGGGAGTGAAAAACTGTTTTTT. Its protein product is CASSYKGTGSEKLFF.

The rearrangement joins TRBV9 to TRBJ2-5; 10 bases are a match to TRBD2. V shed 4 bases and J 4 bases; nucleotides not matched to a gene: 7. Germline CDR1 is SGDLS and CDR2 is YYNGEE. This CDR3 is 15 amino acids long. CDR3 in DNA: TGTGCCAGCAGCCTTAGCGGGGGGCCCGCAGAGACCCAGTACTTC. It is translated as CASSLSGGPAETQYF.

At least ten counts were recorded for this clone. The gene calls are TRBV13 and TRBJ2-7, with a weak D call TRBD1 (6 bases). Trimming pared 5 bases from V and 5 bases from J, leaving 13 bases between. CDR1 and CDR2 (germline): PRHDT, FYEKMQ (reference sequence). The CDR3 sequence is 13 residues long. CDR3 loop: CASSPRGSDEQYF. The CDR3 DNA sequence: TGTGCCAGCAGCCCGAGGGGGTCTGACGAGCAGTACTTC.

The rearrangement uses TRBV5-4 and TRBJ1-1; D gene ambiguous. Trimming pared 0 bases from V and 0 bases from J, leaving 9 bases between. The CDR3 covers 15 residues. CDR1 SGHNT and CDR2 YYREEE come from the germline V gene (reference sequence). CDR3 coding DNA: TGTGCCAGCAGCTTGGCCGCTTCGCTGAACACTGAAGCTTTCTTT. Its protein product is CASSLAASLNTEAFF.

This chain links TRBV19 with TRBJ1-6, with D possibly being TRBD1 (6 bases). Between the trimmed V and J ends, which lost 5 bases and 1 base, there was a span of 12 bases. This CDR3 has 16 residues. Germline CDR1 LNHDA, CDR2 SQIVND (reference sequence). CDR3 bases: TGTGCCAGTAGTTCACAGGGAGGGTCCTATAATTCACCCCTCCACTTT. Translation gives CASSSQGGSYNSPLHF.

CDR3 sequence reads: CASSPTLGRGRLDRDSNQPQHF. Written as DNA, the CDR3 is TGTGCCAGTAGTCCCACCCTCGGGCGTGGACGGCTTGATCGGGACAGCAATCAGCCCCAGCATTTT. V is TRBV19 and J is TRBJ1-5; weak D call: TRBD1 (5 bases). V lost 5 bases to trimming and J lost 1 base, with 33 bases between them. CDR3 size: 22 residues. The germline CDR1 and CDR2 sequences are LNHDA and SQIVND (reference sequence).

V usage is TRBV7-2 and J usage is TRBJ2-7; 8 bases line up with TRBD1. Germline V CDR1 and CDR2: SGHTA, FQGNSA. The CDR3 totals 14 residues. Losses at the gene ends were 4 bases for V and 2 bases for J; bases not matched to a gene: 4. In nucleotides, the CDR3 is TGTGCCAGCAGCTCCCGACAGGGGACCTACGAGCAGTACTTC. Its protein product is CASSSRQGTYEQYF.

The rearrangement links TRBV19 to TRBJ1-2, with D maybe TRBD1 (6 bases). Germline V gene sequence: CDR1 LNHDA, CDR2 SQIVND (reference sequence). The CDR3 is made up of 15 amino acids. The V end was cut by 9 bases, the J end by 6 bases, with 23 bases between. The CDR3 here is CASTILRGGSNGYTF. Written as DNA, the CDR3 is TGTGCCAGCACTATCCTCAGGGGTGGCTCGAATGGCTACACCTTC. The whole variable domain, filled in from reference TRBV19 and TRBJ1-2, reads DGGITQSPKYLFRKEGQNVTLSCEQNLNHDAMYWYRQDPGQGLRLIYYSQIVNDFQKGDIAEGYSVSREKKESFPLTVTSAQKNPTAFYLCASTILRGGSNGYTFGSGTRLTVV.

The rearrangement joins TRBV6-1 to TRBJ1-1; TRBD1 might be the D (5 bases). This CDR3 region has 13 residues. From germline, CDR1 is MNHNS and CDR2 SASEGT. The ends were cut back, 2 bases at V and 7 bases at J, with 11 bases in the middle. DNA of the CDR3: TGTGCCAGCAGTGAAAACTCAGGGATTGAAGCTTTCTTT. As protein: CASSENSGIEAFF.

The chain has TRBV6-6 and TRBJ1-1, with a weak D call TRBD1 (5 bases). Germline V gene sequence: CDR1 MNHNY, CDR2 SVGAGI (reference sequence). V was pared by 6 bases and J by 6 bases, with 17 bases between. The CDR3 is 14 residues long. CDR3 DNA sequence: TGTGCCAGCAGCTTGGGGCGGGTTGAGGCTGAAGCTTTCTTT. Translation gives CASSLGRVEAEAFF.

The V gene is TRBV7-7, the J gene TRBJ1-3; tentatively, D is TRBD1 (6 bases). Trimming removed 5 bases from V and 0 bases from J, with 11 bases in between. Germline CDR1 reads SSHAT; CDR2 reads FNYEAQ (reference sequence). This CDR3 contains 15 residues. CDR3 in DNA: TGTGCCAGCAGCGCGGGACAAAGCTCTGGAAACACCATATATTTT. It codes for CASSAGQSSGNTIYF.

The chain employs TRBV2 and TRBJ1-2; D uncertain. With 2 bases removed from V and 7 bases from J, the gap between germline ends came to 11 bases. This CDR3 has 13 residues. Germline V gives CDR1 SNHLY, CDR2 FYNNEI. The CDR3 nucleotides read TGTGCCAGCAGTGAAACACAGATCCTTGGCTACACCTTC. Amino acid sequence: CASSETQILGYTF. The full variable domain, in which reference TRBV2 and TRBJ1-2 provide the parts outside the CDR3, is EPEVTQTPSHQVTQMGQEVILRCVPISNHLYFYWYRQILGQKVEFLVSFYNNEISEKSEIFDDQFSVERPDGSNFTLKIRSTKLEDSAMYFCASSETQILGYTFGSGTRLTVV.